The entry below gives a single TCR beta chain sequence along with its context. Its antigen is undetermined. The PCR had 60 Vbeta and 13 Jbeta primers. Repertoires were generated with immunoSEQ multiplex PCR, while TCRdb's copy carries only in-frame clones and drops some. The repertoire holds approximately 87,000 clones, with approximately 80% as singletons. The data originate from a study of cytomegalovirus exposure and HLA in healthy donors. Findings of the study overall: With further analysis later on, most CMV-associated TCR beta chains appeared HLA-restricted. In a later analysis, TCR beta V- and J-gene trimming was associated with a missense DCLRE1C variant. When a later analysis compared HLA-associated TCR beta chains with equally common others, the HLA-associated chains turned out to be more clonally expanded and to have lower generation probabilities.

CDR3 length: 16 amino acids. Deletions cut 4 bases from V and 5 bases from J, with 15 bases between. Per germline, CDR1 MGHDK and CDR2 SYGVNS. This chain links TRBV25-1 with TRBJ1-6; D is uncertain. The clonotype was recovered from a woman in her seventies in good health and CMV-seropositive. The sequenced material came from PBMCs. The CDR3 spells CASSGSPVANNSPLHF. The DNA of the CDR3 is TGTGCCAGCAGTGGGTCGCCGGTCGCCAATAATTCACCCCTCCACTTT. Combining the CDR3 with reference TRBV25-1 and TRBJ1-6 gives the whole variable domain EADIYQTPRYLVIGTGKKITLECSQTMGHDKMYWYQQDPGMELHLIHYSYGVNSTEKGDLSSESTVSRIRTEHFPLTLESARPSHTSQYLCASSGSPVANNSPLHFGNGTRLTVT.